Here is one TCR beta chain with its context. Cohort allocation depended upon clinical history that participants reported. Recovered status in Cohort 3 required two negative PCRs, clearance, or symptom resolution. Original analysis: Reference gene primer amplification gave nucleated cell count estimates. Some clones are missing from TCRdb's copy, which holds only in-frame ones; the method was immunoSEQ multiplex PCR. V and J calls and clone size are those listed in that table; D and trimming were worked out from the DNA. The repertoire has approximately 250,000 clones, about 89% of them found once; the top ten carry 3.5% to 4.5%. This specimen comes from a study of blood T cell repertoires in COVID-19. The overall study: From T cells, B-cell-depleted T cells, or PBMCs came the material, which was cDNA or gDNA.

Germline assignment: CDR1 SNHLY and CDR2 FYNNEI. V shed 5 bases, J shed 6 bases, and the junction held 6 bases outside the gene matches. The CDR3 is 13 amino acids. V and J are TRBV2 and TRBJ1-1; TRBD1 agrees at 7 bases. This clonotype originated in a woman younger than 45 who had recovered from COVID-19. Sample: PBMCs or T cells enriched from blood (not recorded which). The CDR3 protein is CASSPQGVAEAFF. The DNA for the CDR3 is TGTGCCAGCAGTCCCCAGGGGGTTGCTGAAGCTTTCTTT. The full variable domain, completed using reference TRBV2 and TRBJ1-1, is EPEVTQTPSHQVTQMGQEVILRCVPISNHLYFYWYRQILGQKVEFLVSFYNNEISEKSEIFDDQFSVERPDGSNFTLKIRSTKLEDSAMYFCASSPQGVAEAFFGQGTRLTVV.